These 18 T cell receptor beta chains came from one sample sequenced in a study of OX40 agonist ivuxolimab in advanced cancers. The protocol was immunoSEQ multiplex PCR, while the TCRdb copy is restricted to in-frame clones and leaves out a portion. Altogether roughly 99,000 clones are present, approximately 89% being singletons, with the ten largest covering about 1.2%. The input for sequencing was CD4+ or CD8+ T cells sorted from blood, taken in a trial of the OX40 agonist ivuxolimab. These receptors all stem from an adult with an advanced solid tumor such as melanoma, head and neck, liver or kidney cancer.

The V gene is TRBV27, the J gene TRBJ2-4; D unresolved. V was clipped by 4 bases and J by 0 bases, with 10 bases between them. The CDR3 consists of 15 residues. CDR1 and CDR2 (germline): MNHEY, SMNVEV (reference sequence). The CDR3 protein is CASSSPGLAKNIQYF. The DNA of the CDR3 is TGTGCCAGCAGTTCCCCAGGTTTAGCCAAAAACATTCAGTACTTC.

The chain links TRBV29-1 to TRBJ1-2; tentative D call: TRBD1 (6 bases). Deletions cut 4 bases from V and 3 bases from J, with 15 bases between. This CDR3 region has 14 residues. Germline V gene lookup returns CDR1 SQVTM and CDR2 ANQGSEA. The CDR3 loop is CSVAGGATDYGYTF. The CDR3 nucleotides are TGCAGCGTTGCCGGGGGGGCGACAGACTATGGCTACACCTTC.

The chain couples TRBV7-3 to TRBJ2-3, with 13 bases aligning to TRBD2. Germline CDR1 is SGHTA and CDR2 is FQGTGA. CDR3 length equals 16 residues. Germline trimming cut 4 bases from V and 4 bases from J; bases unmatched to any gene: 5. This CDR3 reads CASSSRTSGSPDTQYF. In DNA, the CDR3 is TGTGCCAGCAGCTCCCGGACTAGCGGGAGCCCAGATACGCAGTATTTT.

The CDR3 region has the DNA TGTGCCAGCAGCAGGACAGGGGCCGATAATTCACCCCTCCACTTT. Translated: CASSRTGADNSPLHF. V gene TRBV7-9 combines with J gene TRBJ1-6, with 9 bases that match TRBD1. Germline V gives CDR1 SEHNR, CDR2 FQNEAQ (reference sequence). V lost 5 bases and J lost 5; bases outside the gene matches: 4. CDR3 length: 15 residues.

V and J are TRBV28 and TRBJ1-1; D gene ambiguous. CDR1 and CDR2 (germline): MDHEN, SYDVKM. The CDR3 is 12 residues long. V lost 2 bases and J 5 bases, leaving 6 bases between the germline ends. CDR3 loop: CASSLGETEAFF. The DNA for the CDR3 is TGTGCCAGCAGTTTAGGGGAGACTGAAGCTTTCTTT.

This rearrangement joins TRBV18 to TRBJ2-7, with 7 nucleotides matching TRBD2. V lost 0 bases, J lost 4 bases, and 6 bases stayed unmatched. The CDR3 loop spans 15 amino acids. The germline gives CDR1 KGHSH, CDR2 LQKENI. The CDR3: CASSPPNGRIYEQYF. The DNA of the CDR3 is TGTGCCAGCTCACCACCTAACGGGAGGATTTACGAGCAGTACTTC.

The genes are TRBV18 and TRBJ2-3, with D perhaps TRBD1 (6 bases). V was shortened by 5 bases and J by 14 bases, with 14 bases between the two germline ends. This CDR3 is 11 amino acids long. The germline V gene has CDR1 KGHSH and CDR2 LQKENI. The CDR3 reads CASSSQGWTYF. The CDR3 DNA sequence: TGTGCCAGCTCATCGCAGGGGTGGACGTATTTT.

The genes are TRBV18 and TRBJ1-3; D possibly corresponds to TRBD1 (5 bases). Trimming shortened V by 0 bases and J by 2 bases, and 8 bases separated the two germline ends. CDR3 size: 15 residues. CDR1 is KGHSH, CDR2 LQKENI, per germline. CDR3 in amino acids: CASSPPGDTGNTIYF. The CDR3 nucleotides are TGTGCCAGCTCACCACCGGGGGATACTGGAAACACCATATATTTT.

This chain uses TRBV4-2 with TRBJ2-2; D is possibly TRBD1 or TRBD2 (6 bases each). V was pared by 0 bases and J by 4 bases, with 9 bases between. The length of the CDR3 is 15 residues. The germline gives CDR1 LGHNA, CDR2 YNFKEQ. The CDR3 DNA reads TGTGCCAGCAGCCAAGAGACGGGGGCCACCGGGGAGCTGTTTTTT. This encodes CASSQETGATGELFF.

This chain uses TRBV11-2 with TRBJ1-3, with TRBD1 as a possible D gene (5 bases). V was cut by 6 bases and J by 2 bases, with 17 bases left in between. The germline V gene has CDR1 SGHAT and CDR2 FQNNGV. The CDR3 has 16 residues. The CDR3: CASRNLRQYPGNTIYF. In DNA form, the CDR3 reads TGTGCCAGCAGGAACCTCCGACAGTACCCTGGAAACACCATATATTTT.

The genes are TRBV7-9 and TRBJ2-5, with TRBD1 as a possible D gene (6 bases). The assigned J gene may be wrong: the sequence end matches TRBJ2-7 better. The CDR3 loop spans 17 amino acids. CDR1 and CDR2 (germline): SEHNR, FQNEAQ (reference sequence). CDR3 loop: CASSYYRPRGARDEQYF. The CDR3 DNA follows: TGTGCCAGCAGCTATTACCGGCCCAGGGGAGCGAGGGACGAGCAGTACTTC.

The V gene is TRBV28, the J gene TRBJ2-6, with D perhaps matching TRBD1 (6 bases). The ends were cut back, 5 bases at V and 0 bases at J, with 11 bases in the middle. The CDR3 contains 16 residues. The germline V gene has CDR1 MDHEN and CDR2 SYDVKM. The CDR3 DNA reads TGTGCCAGCAGTCCCTACAGGGACTCTGGGGCCAACGTCCTGACTTTC. Translation: CASSPYRDSGANVLTF.

The genes are TRBV5-1 and TRBJ2-5; D tentatively reads TRBD1 or TRBD2 (5 bases each). V lost 4 bases and J 2 bases, leaving 15 bases between the germline ends. There are 15 residues in the CDR3. Germline lookup yields CDR1 SGHRS and CDR2 YFSETQ. CDR3 residues: CASSLTRERQETQYF. In DNA form, the CDR3 reads TGCGCCAGCAGCCTAACCAGGGAGAGGCAAGAGACCCAGTACTTC.

The chain joins TRBV28 to TRBJ2-2, with TRBD1 as a possible D gene (6 bases). This CDR3 region has 16 residues. With 6 bases removed from V and 0 bases from J, the gap between germline ends came to 14 bases. In germline, CDR1 is MDHEN, CDR2 SYDVKM. The CDR3 here is CASSPYGTPNTGELFF. CDR3 nucleotide sequence: TGTGCCAGCAGCCCCTACGGGACACCGAACACCGGGGAGCTGTTTTTT. The complete variable domain, with remaining parts taken from reference TRBV28 and TRBJ2-2, reads DVKVTQSSRYLVKRTGEKVFLECVQDMDHENMFWYRQDPGLGLRLIYFSYDVKMKEKGDIPEGYSVSREKKERFSLILESASTNQTSMYLCASSPYGTPNTGELFFGEGSRLTVL.

The J gene is TRBJ1-1, the V gene TRBV28, with 9 bases lining up with TRBD1. J gave up 12 bases and V 4 bases, and 15 bases lay outside the gene matches. The CDR3 loop spans 15 amino acids. The V gene's germline CDR1 is MDHEN and CDR2 SYDVKM. The CDR3 coding sequence is TGTGCCAGCAGTTCCTCCGGGACAGGGTTCGGAAAAACTTTCTTT. It is translated as CASSSSGTGFGKTFF.

V and J are TRBV4-3 and TRBJ1-5; D is undetermined. CDR3 length: 13 residues. Germline V CDR1 and CDR2: LGHNA, YSLEER. With 0 bases removed from V and 7 bases from J, the gap between germline ends came to 7 bases. For the CDR3, the DNA is TGCGCCAGCAGCCAAGATCTTACACAGCCCCAGCATTTT. This translates into CASSQDLTQPQHF.

The chain links TRBV7-3 to TRBJ2-6; D call uncertain. CDR1 is SGHTA and CDR2 is FQGTGA in the germline V gene. V dropped 5 bases and J dropped 0 bases, with 14 bases sitting between them. The CDR3 has 17 amino acids. The CDR3, as DNA: TGTGCCAGCAGCCACTACTCATCCGGCTCTGGGGCCAACGTCCTGACTTTC. This codes for CASSHYSSGSGANVLTF.

This clone appeared once. CDR3 in amino acids: CASSVTSGGGGEQYF. In nucleotides, the CDR3 is TGTGCCAGCAGCGTAACTAGCGGGGGTGGAGGCGAGCAGTACTTC. This rearrangement joins TRBV9 to TRBJ2-7; 11 bases map to TRBD2. Looked up from germline, CDR1 is SGDLS and CDR2 is YYNGEE. This CDR3 contains 15 residues. The V gene end was trimmed by 1 base and the J gene end by 6 bases; junction bases not matched to a gene: 6.